These T cell receptor beta chains were read from a single sample in a study of cytomegalovirus exposure and HLA in healthy donors. The data were produced by immunoSEQ multiplex PCR, yet TCRdb's version contains in-frame clones alone and is incomplete. The sample records 150,000 to 250,000 clones, approximately 85% being singletons. The specimen was PBMCs. Every receptor here comes from a woman aged 50 to 60 in good health and CMV-seronegative. CDR3s include the opening cysteine and the closing phenylalanine or tryptophan. D genes are given only for firm matches. Only some rows state a clone size, as once, few, many or a class for expanded clones.

clone size	V gene	J gene	D gene	CDR3 length	CDR3 DNA	CDR3 protein
NA	TRBV27	TRBJ2-1	TRBD2	16	TGTGCCAGCAGTCCCTATGGGACTAGCGGGAGGAATGAGCAGTTCTTC	CASSPYGTSGRNEQFF
NA	TRBV2	TRBJ2-2	NA	14	TGTGCCAGCAGCGGGGTGGGGTACACCGGGGAGCTGTTTTTT	CASSGVGYTGELFF
NA	TRBV4-2	TRBJ2-1	TRBD2	16	TGTGCCAGCAGCCAAGCGGGACTAGCGGTCTACAATGAGCAGTTCTTC	CASSQAGLAVYNEQFF
NA	TRBV5-6	TRBJ2-1	TRBD2	14	TGTGCCAGCAGTTTTAGACTAGCGGGAGGTGAGCAGTTCTTC	CASSFRLAGGEQFF
once	TRBV6-6	TRBJ2-1	TRBD1	15	TGTGCCAGCAGCTTGGGACAGGTTACCTACAATGAGCAGTTCTTC	CASSLGQVTYNEQFF
NA	TRBV4-1	TRBJ2-3	TRBD2	15	TGCGCCAGCAGCCAAGTAGCGGGCCTAGGAGATACGCAGTATTTT	CASSQVAGLGDTQYF
NA	TRBV19	TRBJ2-1	TRBD1	14	TGTGCCAGCAAGACAGGGAGCTCCTACAATGAGCAGTTCTTC	CASKTGSSYNEQFF
NA	TRBV18	TRBJ2-2	NA	14	TGTGCCAGCTCCTTTGTTGCGGTTCGCGGGGAGCTGTTTTTT	CASSFVAVRGELFF
NA	TRBV7-9	TRBJ1-4	NA	14	TGTGCCAGCAGCTTCATCACAACTAATGAAAAACTGTTTTTT	CASSFITTNEKLFF
NA	TRBV5-1	TRBJ2-2	NA	15	TGCGCCAGCAGCTCCCTCGGGGGGAACACCGGGGAGCTGTTTTTT	CASSSLGGNTGELFF
NA	TRBV29-1	TRBJ2-3	TRBD2	16	TGCAGCGTTGGCGCGACTAGCGCCGGACGCACAGATACGCAGTATTTT	CSVGATSAGRTDTQYF
NA	TRBV7-6	TRBJ2-3	NA	17	TGTGCCAGCAGCCTCCAGGGTAGCGGAACTAGCATAGATACGCAGTATTTT	CASSLQGSGTSIDTQYF
NA	TRBV11-1	TRBJ2-7	TRBD1	14	TGTGCCAGCAGCTCTCGGACAGGACAAGTCGAGCAGTACTTC	CASSSRTGQVEQYF